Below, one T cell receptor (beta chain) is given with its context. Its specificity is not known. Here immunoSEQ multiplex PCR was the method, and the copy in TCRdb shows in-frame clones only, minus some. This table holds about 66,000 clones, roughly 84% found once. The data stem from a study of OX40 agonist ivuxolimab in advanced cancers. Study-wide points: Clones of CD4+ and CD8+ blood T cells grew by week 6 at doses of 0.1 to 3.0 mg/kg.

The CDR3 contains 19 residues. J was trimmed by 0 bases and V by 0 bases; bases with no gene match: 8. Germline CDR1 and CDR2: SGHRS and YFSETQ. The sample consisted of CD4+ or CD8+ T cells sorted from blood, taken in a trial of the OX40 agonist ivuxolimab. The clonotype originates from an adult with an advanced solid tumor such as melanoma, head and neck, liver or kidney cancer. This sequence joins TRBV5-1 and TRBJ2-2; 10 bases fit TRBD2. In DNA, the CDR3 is TGCGCCAGCAGCTTGGTGCCTAGCGGGGGACCTGCGAACACCGGGGAGCTGTTTTTT. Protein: CASSLVPSGGPANTGELFF.